Listed here are 13 T cell receptor beta chains from one sample, sequenced in a study of blood T cell repertoires in COVID-19. Libraries were prepared by immunoSEQ multiplex PCR; TCRdb keeps only in-frame clonotypes and omits some of them. The sample includes around 40,000 clones, almost 85% of them seen just once. Sequences were obtained from peripheral blood. The receptors come from a human donor in a cohort sampled during active COVID-19.

The genes are TRBV4-1 and TRBJ1-1, with 9 nucleotides matching TRBD1. V trimming: 2 bases; J trimming: 6 bases; junction bases outside the gene matches: 13. Germline assignment: CDR1 MGHRA and CDR2 YSYEKL. CDR3 length: 17 amino acids. The CDR3 sequence is CASSQNLVPGQGSEAFF. The CDR3, as DNA: TGCGCCAGCAGCCAAAACCTAGTCCCGGGACAGGGATCTGAAGCTTTCTTT.

This chain connects TRBV10-1 to TRBJ2-3; D gene uncertain. The CDR3 has 13 residues. The germline V gene encodes CDR1 WNHNN and CDR2 SYGVQD (reference sequence). Between the trimmed V and J ends, which lost 6 bases and 2 bases, there was a span of 9 bases. The CDR3 bases are TGCGCCAGCAGAACTGATGACACAGATACGCAGTATTTT. Translating gives CASRTDDTDTQYF.

The chain employs TRBV7-2 and TRBJ2-4, with a weak D call TRBD2 (5 bases). Trimming removed 3 bases at V and 9 bases at J, with 15 bases between. Germline V lookup: CDR1 SGHTA, CDR2 FQGNSA. This CDR3 is 14 amino acids long. CDR3 in DNA: TGTGCCAGCAGCTTCTCGAGCAAGGACTCCATTCAGTACTTC. Amino acids: CASSFSSKDSIQYF.

The V and J genes are TRBV5-1 and TRBJ1-5; a possible D gene is TRBD1 (5 bases). The V gene's germline CDR1 is SGHRS and CDR2 YFSETQ. V lost 1 base to trimming and J lost 5 bases, with 13 bases between them. This CDR3 is built from 15 residues. CDR3 region: CASSLTPGFYQPQHF. CDR3 sequence (DNA): TGCGCCAGCAGCTTGACCCCAGGGTTTTATCAGCCCCAGCATTTT.

This clone was recorded a few times. V gene TRBV25-1 combines with J gene TRBJ2-1, with D perhaps TRBD2 (6 bases). CDR1 is MGHDK and CDR2 is SYGVNS in the germline V gene. Trimming shortened V by 4 bases and J by 9 bases, and 10 bases separated the two germline ends. This CDR3 spans 12 amino acids. The CDR3 sequence: CASSGGVGEQFF. The CDR3, as DNA: TGTGCCAGCAGTGGGGGGGTTGGTGAGCAGTTCTTC.

The chain employs TRBV20-1 and TRBJ1-5; D unresolved. Trimming took off 3 bases at V and 5 bases at J, with 8 bases between the two ends. CDR1 is DFQATT, CDR2 SNEGSKA, per germline (reference sequence). CDR3 length: 12 residues. CDR3 in amino acids: CSASQSDQPQHF. The CDR3 bases are TGCAGTGCTAGTCAAAGCGATCAGCCCCAGCATTTT.

V is TRBV7-9 and J is TRBJ2-3; no definite D call. The CDR3 covers 13 residues. CDR1 and CDR2 from the germline V gene are SEHNR and FQNEAQ (reference sequence). V lost 1 base and J lost 6, with 8 bases in between. CDR3 sequence: CASSLDVLDTQYF. As DNA, the CDR3 is TGTGCCAGCAGCTTAGATGTCTTGGATACGCAGTATTTT.

This chain connects TRBV9 to TRBJ1-2; D may be TRBD1 (6 bases). The germline V gene has CDR1 SGDLS and CDR2 YYNGEE. Trimming stripped 3 bases from V and 4 bases from J, with 22 bases between. The CDR3 spans 17 residues. The CDR3 DNA reads as TGTGCCAGCAGCGCGGAGTTACAGGGTTCCCTTGCCTATGGCTACACCTTC. Translating it yields CASSAELQGSLAYGYTF.

The chain links TRBV3-1 (or the pseudogene TRBV3-2) to TRBJ2-2, with a tentative D call TRBD1 (7 bases). The germline CDR1 and CDR2 sequences are LGHDT and YNNKEL (reference sequence). V was shortened by 5 bases and J by 4 bases, with 17 bases between the two germline ends. This CDR3 is built from 16 residues. The CDR3 loop is CASSLGQRRGTGELFF. DNA for the CDR3: TGTGCCAGCAGCTTGGGACAGCGGCGGGGCACCGGGGAGCTGTTTTTT.

The chain combines TRBV12-3 or TRBV12-4 with TRBJ1-5, with 7 bases aligning to TRBD1. Trimming at V came to 6 bases and at J to 5 bases, leaving 4 bases not matched to a gene. The CDR3 is made up of 13 amino acids. This chain's CDR3 is CASSVDRDQPQHF. The CDR3 region has the DNA TGTGCCAGCAGCGTAGACAGGGATCAGCCCCAGCATTTT.

With respect to this clone: A read error may produce the germline difference seen at one junction end. V gene TRBV20-1 combines with J gene TRBJ1-1; D is perhaps TRBD1 (6 bases). The V gene's germline CDR1 is DFQATT and CDR2 SNEGSKA (reference sequence). The CDR3 is made up of 11 amino acids. As DNA, the CDR3 is TGCAGTGCCCCGGGACACACCGAAGCTTTCTTT. Its translation: CSAPGHTEAFF.

The chain links TRBV5-1 to TRBJ2-3; TRBD1 is a possible D gene (6 bases). Germline CDR1 is SGHRS and CDR2 is YFSETQ. The CDR3 runs 13 residues. V gave up 4 bases and J gave up 3 bases, with 9 bases separating them. CDR3 region: CASSTQGTDTQYF. CDR3 DNA sequence: TGCGCCAGCAGCACACAGGGTACAGATACGCAGTATTTT.

V is TRBV25-1 and J is TRBJ1-6; 9 bases fit TRBD1. Trimming removed 8 bases from V and 7 bases from J; junction bases left unmatched: 3. The germline V gene has CDR1 MGHDK and CDR2 SYGVNS. CDR3 length: 13 amino acids. The CDR3 bases are TGTGCCAGCGGAGGACAGGGGAATTCACCCCTCCACTTT. This translates into CASGGQGNSPLHF.